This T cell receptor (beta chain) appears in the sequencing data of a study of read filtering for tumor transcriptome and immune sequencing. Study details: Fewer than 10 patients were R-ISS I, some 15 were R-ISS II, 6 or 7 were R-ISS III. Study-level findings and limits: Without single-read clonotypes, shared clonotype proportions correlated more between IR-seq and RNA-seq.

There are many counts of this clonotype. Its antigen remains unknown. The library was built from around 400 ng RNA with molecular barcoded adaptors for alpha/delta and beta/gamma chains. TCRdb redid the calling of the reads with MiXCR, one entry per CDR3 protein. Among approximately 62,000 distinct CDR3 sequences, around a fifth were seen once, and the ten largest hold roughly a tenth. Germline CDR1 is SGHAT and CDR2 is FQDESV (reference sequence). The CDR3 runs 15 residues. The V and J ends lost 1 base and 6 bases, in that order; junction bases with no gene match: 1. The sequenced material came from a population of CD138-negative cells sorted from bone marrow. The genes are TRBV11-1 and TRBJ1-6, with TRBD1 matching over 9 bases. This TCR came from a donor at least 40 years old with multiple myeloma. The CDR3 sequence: CASSLVDRGNSPLHF. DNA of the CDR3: TGTGCCAGCAGCTTAGTGGACAGGGGTAATTCACCCCTCCACTTT.